This T cell receptor beta chain was sequenced for a study of PD-1 blockade in classical Hodgkin lymphoma. Comment on this clone: The antigen is undetermined.

The time point was: cycle 4 day 1 (C4D1), after 6 weeks of nivolumab. No patient escaped relapse after autologous stem cell transplantation, and brentuximab vedotin exposure varied. This CDR3 contains 15 residues. The germline gives CDR1 MNHNY, CDR2 SVGAGI (reference sequence). V was pared by 10 bases and J by 7 bases, with 13 bases of the junction left unmatched. Study-wide points: It was reported that newly diagnosed patients had less baseline TCR diversity than healthy donors. It was CD4+ TCR diversity, not CD8+, that rose significantly by C4D1.

Generated by immunoSEQ multiplex PCR, the TCRdb table keeps only in-frame clones and is missing some. The sample has 20,000 or so clones, more than 65% seen once. The TCR comes from a human donor with classical Hodgkin lymphoma. This sample comprised peripheral blood mononuclear cells (PBMCs), obtained before the fourth cycle of nivolumab. The chain links TRBV6-6 to TRBJ2-2; 9 bases map to TRBD1. DNA of the CDR3: TGTGCCACACGACGGGGACAGGGAGTTATCGGGGAGCTGTTTTTT. The encoded protein is CATRRGQGVIGELFF.